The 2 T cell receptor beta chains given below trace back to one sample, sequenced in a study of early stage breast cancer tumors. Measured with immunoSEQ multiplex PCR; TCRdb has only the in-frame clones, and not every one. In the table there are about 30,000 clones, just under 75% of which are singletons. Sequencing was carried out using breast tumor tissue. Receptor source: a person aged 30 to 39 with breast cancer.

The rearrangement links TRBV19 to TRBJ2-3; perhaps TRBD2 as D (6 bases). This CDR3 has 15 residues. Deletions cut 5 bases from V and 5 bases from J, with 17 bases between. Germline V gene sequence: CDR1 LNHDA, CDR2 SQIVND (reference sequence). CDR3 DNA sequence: TGTGCCAGTAGTGTGACTAGGACCCCTGGAGATACGCAGTATTTT. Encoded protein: CASSVTRTPGDTQYF.

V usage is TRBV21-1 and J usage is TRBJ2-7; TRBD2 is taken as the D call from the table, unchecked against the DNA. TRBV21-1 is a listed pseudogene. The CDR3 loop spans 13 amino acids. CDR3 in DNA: TGTGCCAGCAGCAAAGGTAGCTCCTACGAGCAGTACTTC. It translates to CASSKGSSYEQYF.